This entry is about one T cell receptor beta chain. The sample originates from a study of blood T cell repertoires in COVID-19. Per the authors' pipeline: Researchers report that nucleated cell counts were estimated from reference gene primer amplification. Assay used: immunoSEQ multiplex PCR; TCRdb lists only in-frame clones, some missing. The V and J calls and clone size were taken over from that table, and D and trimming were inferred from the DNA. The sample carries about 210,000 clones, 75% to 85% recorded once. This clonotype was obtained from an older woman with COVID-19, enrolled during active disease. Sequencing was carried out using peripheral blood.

The CDR3 DNA reads TGTGCCAGCAGTGCCCGACAGGCGTTTAATGAAAAACTGTTTTTT. Residues: CASSARQAFNEKLFF. The chain recombines TRBV6-2 or TRBV6-3 with TRBJ1-4, with TRBD1 as a possible D gene (6 bases). V shed 5 bases and J shed 4 bases, with 14 bases lying between them. Germline loops: CDR1 MNHEY, CDR2 SVGEGT. The CDR3 extends over 15 amino acids.